These 18 T cell receptor beta chains share one sample of origin, sequenced in a study of technical replicates of blood from several donors. Measured with immunoSEQ multiplex PCR; TCRdb has only the in-frame clones, and not every one. The sample has about 58,000 clones, about 95% seen once. The specimen sequenced was PBMCs. The receptors were sampled from a human donor in good health. Some clones in this sample may be carry-over from other donors' samples.

In this sample, this clone turned up once. The chain is built from TRBV9 and TRBJ2-3; tentative D call: TRBD2 (7 bases). From germline, CDR1 is SGDLS and CDR2 YYNGEE. The V gene lost 9 bases and the J gene lost 4 bases, with 24 bases spanning the gap. This CDR3 has 16 residues. The CDR3: CATRTRAGHFADTQYF. As DNA, the CDR3 is TGTGCCACGAGGACCCGAGCGGGACATTTTGCAGATACGCAGTATTTT.

This chain uses TRBV5-4 with TRBJ2-1; the D gene is possibly TRBD1 (5 bases). The germline V and J ends were trimmed by 0 bases and 2 bases, with 12 bases remaining between them. The length of the CDR3 is 16 residues. Germline CDR1 and CDR2: SGHNT and YYREEE (reference sequence). The CDR3 here is CASSLVPIRAYNEQFF. Written as DNA, the CDR3 is TGTGCCAGCAGCTTGGTGCCGATCAGGGCCTACAATGAGCAGTTCTTC.

This chain uses TRBV5-5 with TRBJ2-2; a possible D gene is TRBD2 (6 bases). The CDR3 length is 15 residues. V lost 4 bases, J lost 1 base, and 11 bases lay in between. Germline-derived CDR1 and CDR2 are SGHKS and YYEKEE (reference sequence). The CDR3 DNA reads TGTGCCAGCAGCCCCGGGGGATTGAACACCGGGGAGCTGTTTTTT. Residues: CASSPGGLNTGELFF.

This chain connects TRBV29-1 to TRBJ2-1; possibly TRBD2 for D (7 bases). V was pared by 3 bases and J by 2 bases, with 11 bases between. Per the germline V gene, CDR1 is SQVTM and CDR2 is ANQGSEA. This CDR3 is 14 amino acids long. CDR3 residues: CSVDSGGAYNEQFF. Here the CDR3 DNA reads TGCAGCGTTGATTCGGGGGGCGCCTACAATGAGCAGTTCTTC.

The rearrangement joins TRBV4-3 to TRBJ2-2; 8 bases align to TRBD2. The germline V gene has CDR1 LGHNA and CDR2 YSLEER. The CDR3 extends over 15 amino acids. V lost 0 bases to trimming and J lost 4 bases; unmatched junction nucleotides: 1. CDR3 DNA sequence: TGCGCCAGCAGCCAAGATAGCGGGACCACCGGGGAGCTGTTTTTT. Its protein product is CASSQDSGTTGELFF.

This clone was seen only a few times. The chain is built from TRBV7-2 and TRBJ2-1, with TRBD1 as a possible D gene (5 bases). Germline assignment: CDR1 SGHTA and CDR2 FQGNSA. V was pared by 5 bases and J by 7 bases, with 15 bases between. The CDR3 runs to 14 residues. CDR3: CASSLGASWNEQFF. CDR3 bases: TGTGCCAGCAGCCTAGGGGCCTCTTGGAATGAGCAGTTCTTC.

V usage is TRBV6-1 and J usage is TRBJ1-2; 9 positions agree with TRBD1. The CDR3 loop spans 14 amino acids. Germline values: CDR1 MNHNS, CDR2 SASEGT. J lost 6 bases, V lost 7 bases, and 9 bases had no gene match. CDR3 nucleotides: TGTGCCAGCAATCCCGGGACAGGGTTGCATGGCTACACCTTC. Its translation: CASNPGTGLHGYTF.

This clone was found a few times. The chain recombines TRBV7-6 with TRBJ2-5, with D uncertain. This CDR3 is 13 amino acids long. Trimming took off 4 bases at V and 5 bases at J, with 11 bases between the two ends. Germline V gene lookup returns CDR1 SGHVS and CDR2 FNYEAQ. The CDR3 sequence: CASSSTNSETQYF. The CDR3 nucleotides are TGTGCCAGCAGCTCAACTAATTCGGAGACCCAGTACTTC.

This clone was found once. The V and J genes are TRBV5-4 and TRBJ2-1, with D maybe TRBD2 (5 bases). Trimming cost V 0 bases and J 11 bases, with 21 bases left between them. Germline-derived CDR1 and CDR2 are SGHNT and YYREEE (reference sequence). The CDR3 consists of 16 residues. The CDR3 DNA reads as TGTGCCAGCAGCTTGGGACCAGAGGGAAAAACAATGAAGCAGTTCTTC. Translated: CASSLGPEGKTMKQFF.

The chain has TRBV10-2 and TRBJ2-1; 11 bases map to TRBD2. The junction had 3 bases not matched to a gene; V was cut back by 5 bases and J by 0 bases. Germline values: CDR1 WSHSY, CDR2 SAAADI. The CDR3 has 16 residues. The CDR3 DNA is TGCGCCAGCAGTAGACTAGCGGGGAGCTCCTACAATGAGCAGTTCTTC. It codes for CASSRLAGSSYNEQFF.

The chain recombines TRBV21-1 with TRBJ2-2; the table names TRBD1, a call not compared with the DNA. TRBV21-1 is a pseudogene locus. The CDR3 totals 13 residues. The CDR3, as DNA: TGTGCCAGCAGCGAACAGGGAAACGGGGAGCTGTTTTTT. Translated, it gives CASSEQGNGELFF.

The V and J genes are TRBV9 and TRBJ2-2, with TRBD1 matching 9 bases. Per germline, CDR1 SGDLS and CDR2 YYNGEE. V lost 3 bases and J lost 6; bases outside the gene matches: 9. The CDR3 has 16 amino acids. The CDR3 is CASSGPGTGWSGELFF. DNA for the CDR3: TGTGCCAGCAGCGGACCCGGGACAGGGTGGTCCGGGGAGCTGTTTTTT.

This clone appeared once. CDR3 DNA sequence: TGTGCCAGCAGCTTAGTAGATAATCAGCCCCAGCATTTT. Translating gives CASSLVDNQPQHF. This sequence joins TRBV7-2 and TRBJ1-5, with D unresolved. Germline CDR1 and CDR2: SGHTA and FQGNSA. CDR3 size: 13 residues. Trimming stripped 1 base from V and 4 bases from J, with 5 bases between.

The rearrangement uses TRBV7-2 and TRBJ1-2, with 11 bases lining up with TRBD1. Trimming at V came to 1 base and at J to 6 bases, leaving 1 base not matched to a gene. The germline gives CDR1 SGHTA, CDR2 FQGNSA. This CDR3 has 14 amino acids. The CDR3 loop reads CASSLGTGGNGYTF. The CDR3 nucleotides read TGTGCCAGCAGCTTAGGGACAGGGGGCAATGGCTACACCTTC.

The genes are TRBV6-6 and TRBJ2-1; possible D gene TRBD1, 5 bases. The CDR3 contains 13 residues. Germline lookup yields CDR1 MNHNY and CDR2 SVGAGI (reference sequence). V lost 0 bases to trimming and J lost 13 bases, with 13 bases between them. CDR3 amino acids: CASSYSIRGPQFF. In DNA form, the CDR3 reads TGTGCCAGCAGTTACTCGATTAGGGGCCCTCAGTTCTTC.

The chain carries TRBV11-3 and TRBJ2-5, with 8 bases lining up with TRBD1. CDR3 length: 16 residues. Germline loops: CDR1 SGHNT, CDR2 YENEEA. Trimming at V came to 0 bases and at J to 5 bases, leaving 8 bases not matched to a gene. The CDR3 spells CASSLDLTTGVETQYF. Here the CDR3 DNA reads TGTGCCAGCAGCTTAGATCTGACGACAGGGGTGGAGACCCAGTACTTC.

This rearrangement joins TRBV6-1 to TRBJ1-1; D ambiguous. Germline CDR1 reads MNHNS; CDR2 reads SASEGT. Deletions cut 0 bases from V and 8 bases from J, with 7 bases between. The CDR3 loop spans 12 amino acids. CDR3 coding DNA: TGTGCCAGCAGTGAAGCAGGAGCCGAAGCTTTCTTT. Amino acids: CASSEAGAEAFF.

This chain uses TRBV7-9 with TRBJ2-2; 11 nucleotides line up with TRBD2. V dropped 10 bases and J dropped 4; count of bases not matched to a gene: 8. Germline V lookup: CDR1 SEHNR, CDR2 FQNEAQ (reference sequence). The CDR3 spans 15 residues. The CDR3, as DNA: TGTGCCATCCTCCTAGCGGGAGGCGGCACCGGGGAGCTGTTTTTT. It encodes CAILLAGGGTGELFF.